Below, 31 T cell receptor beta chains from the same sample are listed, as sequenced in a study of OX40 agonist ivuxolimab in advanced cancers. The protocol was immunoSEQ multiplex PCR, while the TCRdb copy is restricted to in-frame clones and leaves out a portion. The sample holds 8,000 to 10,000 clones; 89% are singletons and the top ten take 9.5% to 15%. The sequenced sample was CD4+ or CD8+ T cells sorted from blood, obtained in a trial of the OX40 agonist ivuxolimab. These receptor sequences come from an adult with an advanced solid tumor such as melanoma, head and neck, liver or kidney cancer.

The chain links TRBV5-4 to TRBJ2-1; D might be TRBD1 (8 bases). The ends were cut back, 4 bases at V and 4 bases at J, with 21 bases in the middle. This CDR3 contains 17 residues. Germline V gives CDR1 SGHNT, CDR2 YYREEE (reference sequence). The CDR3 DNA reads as TGTGCCAGCAGCGCGGACGACAGGGGAGGGGGTTACAATGAGCAGTTCTTC. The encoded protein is CASSADDRGGGYNEQFF.

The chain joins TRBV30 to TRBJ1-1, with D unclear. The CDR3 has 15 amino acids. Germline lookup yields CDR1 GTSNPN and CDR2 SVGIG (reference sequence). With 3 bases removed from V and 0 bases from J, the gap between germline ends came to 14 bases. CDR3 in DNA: TGTGCCTGGAGACACCTTCGACGGATGAACACTGAAGCTTTCTTT. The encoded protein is CAWRHLRRMNTEAFF.

The CDR3 spells CASSPGTSGRAFHYEQYF. In DNA, the CDR3 is TGCGCCAGCAGCCCCGGGACTAGCGGGAGGGCCTTTCACTACGAGCAGTACTTC. The chain is built from TRBV5-1 and TRBJ2-7; 16 bases are shared with TRBD2. The V and J ends lost 4 bases and 3 bases, in that order; junction bases with no gene match: 10. The CDR3 covers 18 residues. Germline-derived CDR1 and CDR2 are SGHRS and YFSETQ.

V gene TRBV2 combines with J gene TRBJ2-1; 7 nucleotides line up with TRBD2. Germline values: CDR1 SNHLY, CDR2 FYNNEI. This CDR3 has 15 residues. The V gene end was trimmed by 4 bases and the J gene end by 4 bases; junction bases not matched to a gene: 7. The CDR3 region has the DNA TGTGCCAGCAGTGTAGGGCTAGCGGTATACAATGAGCAGTTCTTC. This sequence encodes CASSVGLAVYNEQFF.

CDR3 region: CSVAALAGATDTQYF. CDR3 nucleotides: TGCAGCGTTGCCGCACTAGCGGGAGCAACAGATACGCAGTATTTT. The chain links TRBV29-1 to TRBJ2-3, with 11 bases fitting TRBD2. The ends lost 4 bases at V and 3 bases at J; junction bases unmatched: 6. This CDR3 is 15 amino acids long. Germline lookup yields CDR1 SQVTM and CDR2 ANQGSEA.

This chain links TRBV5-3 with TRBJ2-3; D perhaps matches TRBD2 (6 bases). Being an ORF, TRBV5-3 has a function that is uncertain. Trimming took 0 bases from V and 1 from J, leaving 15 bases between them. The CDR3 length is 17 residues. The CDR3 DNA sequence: TGTGCCAGAAGCTTGGCCGAAGCGGGTGGCGGCACAGATACGCAGTATTTT. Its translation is CARSLAEAGGGTDTQYF.

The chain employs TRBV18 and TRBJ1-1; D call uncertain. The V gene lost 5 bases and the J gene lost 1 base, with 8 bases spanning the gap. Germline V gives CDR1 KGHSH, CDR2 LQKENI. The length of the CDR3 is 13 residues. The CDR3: CASSFTENTEAFF. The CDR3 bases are TGTGCCAGCTCATTCACAGAGAACACTGAAGCTTTCTTT.

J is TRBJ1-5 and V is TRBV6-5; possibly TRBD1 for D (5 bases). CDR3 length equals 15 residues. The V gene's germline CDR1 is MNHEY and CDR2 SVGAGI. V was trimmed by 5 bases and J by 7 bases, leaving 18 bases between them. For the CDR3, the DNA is TGTGCCAGCAGTCGGGCAAGGGGTGGAGAACAGCCCCAGCATTTT. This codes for CASSRARGGEQPQHF.

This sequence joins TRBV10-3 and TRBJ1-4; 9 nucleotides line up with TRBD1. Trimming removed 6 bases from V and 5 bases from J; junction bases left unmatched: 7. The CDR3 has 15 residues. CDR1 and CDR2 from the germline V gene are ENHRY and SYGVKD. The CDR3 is CAIRSPGTGNEKLFF. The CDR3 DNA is TGTGCCATCAGAAGCCCCGGGACAGGGAATGAAAAACTGTTTTTT.

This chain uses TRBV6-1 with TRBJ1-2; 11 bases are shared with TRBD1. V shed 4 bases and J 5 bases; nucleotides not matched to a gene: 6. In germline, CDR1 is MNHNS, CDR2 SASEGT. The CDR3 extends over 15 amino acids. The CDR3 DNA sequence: TGTGCCAGCAGTGCCGGACAGGGGGCAAGGTATGGCTACACCTTC. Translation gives CASSAGQGARYGYTF.

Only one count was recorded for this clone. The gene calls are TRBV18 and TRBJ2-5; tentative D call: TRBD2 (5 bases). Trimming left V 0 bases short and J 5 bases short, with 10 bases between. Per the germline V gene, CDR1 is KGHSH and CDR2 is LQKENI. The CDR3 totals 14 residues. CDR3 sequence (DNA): TGTGCCAGCTCACCACCGCTAGCACGGGAGACCCAGTACTTC. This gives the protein CASSPPLARETQYF.

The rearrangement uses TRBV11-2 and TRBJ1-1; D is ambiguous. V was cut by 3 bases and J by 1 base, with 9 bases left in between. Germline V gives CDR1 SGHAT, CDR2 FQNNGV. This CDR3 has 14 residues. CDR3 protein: CASSLGAANTEAFF. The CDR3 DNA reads TGTGCCAGCAGCTTGGGAGCGGCGAACACTGAAGCTTTCTTT.

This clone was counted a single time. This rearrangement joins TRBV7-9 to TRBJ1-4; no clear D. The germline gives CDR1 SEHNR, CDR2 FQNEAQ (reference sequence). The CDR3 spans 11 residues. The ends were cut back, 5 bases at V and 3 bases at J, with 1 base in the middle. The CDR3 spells CASSPNEKLFF. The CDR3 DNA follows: TGTGCCAGCAGCCCTAATGAAAAACTGTTTTTT.

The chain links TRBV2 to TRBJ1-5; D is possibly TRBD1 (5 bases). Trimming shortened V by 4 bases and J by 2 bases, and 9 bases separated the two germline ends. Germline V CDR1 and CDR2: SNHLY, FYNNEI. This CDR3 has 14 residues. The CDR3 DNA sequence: TGTGCCAGCAGTGGAAGGACACGCAATCAGCCCCAGCATTTT. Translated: CASSGRTRNQPQHF.

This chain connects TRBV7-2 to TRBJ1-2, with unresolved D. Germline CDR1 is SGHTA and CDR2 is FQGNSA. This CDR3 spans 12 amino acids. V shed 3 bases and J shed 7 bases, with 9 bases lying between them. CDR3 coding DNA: TGTGCCAGCAGCTTGTCCTCCTTTGGCTACACCTTC. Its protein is CASSLSSFGYTF.

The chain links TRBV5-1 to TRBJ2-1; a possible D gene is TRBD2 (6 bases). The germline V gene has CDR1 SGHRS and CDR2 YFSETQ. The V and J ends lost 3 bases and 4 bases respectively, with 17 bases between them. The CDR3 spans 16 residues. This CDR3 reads CASSSDYGGGYNEQFF. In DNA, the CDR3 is TGCGCCAGCAGCTCGGACTATGGCGGCGGTTACAATGAGCAGTTCTTC.

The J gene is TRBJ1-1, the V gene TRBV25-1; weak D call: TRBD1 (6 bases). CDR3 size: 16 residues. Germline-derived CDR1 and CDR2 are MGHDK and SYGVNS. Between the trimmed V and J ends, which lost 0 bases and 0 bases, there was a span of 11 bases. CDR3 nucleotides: TGTGCCAGCAGTGAATACCCAGGACAGCTGAACACTGAAGCTTTCTTT. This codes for CASSEYPGQLNTEAFF.

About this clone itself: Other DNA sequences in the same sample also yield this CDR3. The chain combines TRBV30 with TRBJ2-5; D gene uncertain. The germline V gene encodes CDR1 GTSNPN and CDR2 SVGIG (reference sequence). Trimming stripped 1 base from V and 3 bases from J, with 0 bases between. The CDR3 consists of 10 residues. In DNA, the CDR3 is TGTGCCTGGAGTGAAGAGACCCAGTACTTC. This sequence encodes CAWSEETQYF.

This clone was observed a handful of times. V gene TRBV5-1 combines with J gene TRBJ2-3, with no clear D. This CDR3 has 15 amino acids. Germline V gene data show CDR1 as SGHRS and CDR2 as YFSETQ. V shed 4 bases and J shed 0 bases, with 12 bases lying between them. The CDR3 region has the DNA TGCGCCAGCAGCGATGGCCTGACTAGCACAGATACGCAGTATTTT. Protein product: CASSDGLTSTDTQYF.

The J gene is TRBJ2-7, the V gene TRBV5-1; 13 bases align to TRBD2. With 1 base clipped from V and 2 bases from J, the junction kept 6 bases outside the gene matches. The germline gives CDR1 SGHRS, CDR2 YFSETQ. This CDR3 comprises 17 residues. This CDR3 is CASSLSPGLAGTYEQYF. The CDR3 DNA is TGCGCCAGCAGCTTGTCCCCGGGACTAGCGGGAACCTACGAGCAGTACTTC.

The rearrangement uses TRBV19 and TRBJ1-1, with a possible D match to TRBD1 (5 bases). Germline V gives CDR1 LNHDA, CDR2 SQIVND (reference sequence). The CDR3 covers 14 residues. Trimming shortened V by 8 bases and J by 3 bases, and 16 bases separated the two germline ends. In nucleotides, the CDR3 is TGTGCCAGTGCCAGGCCCGGGACCCACACTGAAGCTTTCTTT. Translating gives CASARPGTHTEAFF.

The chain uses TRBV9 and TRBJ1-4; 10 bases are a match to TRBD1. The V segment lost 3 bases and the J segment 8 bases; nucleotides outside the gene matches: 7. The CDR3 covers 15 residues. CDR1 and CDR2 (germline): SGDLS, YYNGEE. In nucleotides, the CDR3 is TGTGCCAGCAGCGGGACAGGGGGGTTCGGCGAAAAACTGTTTTTT. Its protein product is CASSGTGGFGEKLFF.

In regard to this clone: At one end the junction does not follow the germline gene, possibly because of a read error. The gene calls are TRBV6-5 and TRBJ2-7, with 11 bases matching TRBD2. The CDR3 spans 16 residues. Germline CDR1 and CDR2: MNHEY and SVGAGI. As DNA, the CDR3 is TGTGCCAGCAGTCACTCTGGGACTAGCGGATCCTACGAGCAGTACTTC. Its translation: CASSHSGTSGSYEQYF.

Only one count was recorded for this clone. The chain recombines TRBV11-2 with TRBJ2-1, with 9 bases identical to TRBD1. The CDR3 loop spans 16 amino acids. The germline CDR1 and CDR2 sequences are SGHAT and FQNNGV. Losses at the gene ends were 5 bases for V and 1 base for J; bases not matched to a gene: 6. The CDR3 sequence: CASSPRDRGSYNEQFF. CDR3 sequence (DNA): TGTGCCAGCAGCCCCAGAGACAGGGGGTCCTACAATGAGCAGTTCTTC. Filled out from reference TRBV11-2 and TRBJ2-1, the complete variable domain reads EAGVAQSPRYKIIEKRQSVAFWCNPISGHATLYWYQQILGQGPKLLIQFQNNGVVDDSQLPKDRFSAERLKGVDSTLKIQPAKLEDSAVYLCASSPRDRGSYNEQFFGPGTRLTVL.

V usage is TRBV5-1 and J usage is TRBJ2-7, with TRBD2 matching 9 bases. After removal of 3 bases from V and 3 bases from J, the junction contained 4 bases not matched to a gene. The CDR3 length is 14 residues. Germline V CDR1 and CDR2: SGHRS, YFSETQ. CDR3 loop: CASSSTTSGYEQYF. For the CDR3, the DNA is TGCGCCAGCAGCTCCACGACTAGCGGCTACGAGCAGTACTTC.

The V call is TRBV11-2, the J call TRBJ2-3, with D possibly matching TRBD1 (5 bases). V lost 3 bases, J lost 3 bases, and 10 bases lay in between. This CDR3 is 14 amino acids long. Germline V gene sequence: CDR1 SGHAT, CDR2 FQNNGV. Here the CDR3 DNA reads TGTGCCAGCAGCTTTGGACAACTAACAGATACGCAGTATTTT. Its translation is CASSFGQLTDTQYF.

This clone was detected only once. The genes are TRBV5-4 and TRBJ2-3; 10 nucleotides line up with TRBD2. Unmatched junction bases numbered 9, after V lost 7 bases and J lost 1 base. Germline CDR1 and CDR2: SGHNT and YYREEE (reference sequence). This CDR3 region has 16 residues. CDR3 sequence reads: CASSGETSGGTDTQYF. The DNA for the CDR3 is TGTGCCAGCTCCGGGGAAACTAGCGGGGGCACAGATACGCAGTATTTT.

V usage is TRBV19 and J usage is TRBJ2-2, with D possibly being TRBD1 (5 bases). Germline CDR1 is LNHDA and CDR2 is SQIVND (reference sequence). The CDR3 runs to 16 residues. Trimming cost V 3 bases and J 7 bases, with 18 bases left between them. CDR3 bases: TGTGCCAGTAGTATGGGGCCGATAAGGAGTGGCGGGGAGCTGTTTTTT. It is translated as CASSMGPIRSGGELFF.

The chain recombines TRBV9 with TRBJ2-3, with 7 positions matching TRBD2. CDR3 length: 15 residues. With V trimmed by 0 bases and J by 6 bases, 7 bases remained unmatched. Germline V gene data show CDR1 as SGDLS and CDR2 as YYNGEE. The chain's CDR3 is CASSVGAGVQDTQYF. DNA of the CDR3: TGTGCCAGCAGCGTAGGGGCGGGAGTGCAGGATACGCAGTATTTT.

The CDR3 coding sequence is TGTGCCAGCAGTCCCCGTTCTAGCGGAGGCCCCTACGAGCAGTACTTC. It encodes CASSPRSSGGPYEQYF. This rearrangement joins TRBV27 to TRBJ2-7; 7 nucleotides agree with TRBD2. The trim removed 5 bases at V and 2 bases at J, leaving 12 bases unmatched. Germline CDR1 MNHEY, CDR2 SMNVEV (reference sequence). The CDR3 consists of 16 residues.

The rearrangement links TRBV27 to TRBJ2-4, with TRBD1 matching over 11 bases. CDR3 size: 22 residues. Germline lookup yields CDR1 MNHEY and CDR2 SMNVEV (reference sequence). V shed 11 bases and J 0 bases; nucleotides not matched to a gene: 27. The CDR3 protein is CAPRGDRGKGARLGAAKNIQYF. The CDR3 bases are TGTGCCCCACGCGGGGACAGGGGGAAGGGGGCTAGGCTAGGAGCAGCCAAAAACATTCAGTACTTC.